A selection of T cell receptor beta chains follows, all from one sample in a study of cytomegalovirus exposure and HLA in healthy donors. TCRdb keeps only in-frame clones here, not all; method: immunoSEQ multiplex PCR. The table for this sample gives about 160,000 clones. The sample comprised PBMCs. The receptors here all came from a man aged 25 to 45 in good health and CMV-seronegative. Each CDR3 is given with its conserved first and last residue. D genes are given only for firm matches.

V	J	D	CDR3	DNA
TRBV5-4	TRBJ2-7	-	CASSLVVAGGSYEQYF	TGTGCCAGCAGCTTGGTTGTGGCAGGGGGGTCCTACGAGCAGTACTTC
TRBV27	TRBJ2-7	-	CASSAGRLSYEQYF	TGTGCCAGCAGTGCAGGGAGGTTGTCCTACGAGCAGTACTTC
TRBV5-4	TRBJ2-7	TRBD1	CASSGPGQGKGDFYEQYF	TGTGCCAGCAGCGGACCGGGACAGGGTAAGGGTGATTTCTACGAGCAGTACTTC
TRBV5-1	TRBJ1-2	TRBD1	CASSLGTGNYGYTF	TGCGCCAGCAGCCTCGGGACAGGGAACTATGGCTACACCTTC
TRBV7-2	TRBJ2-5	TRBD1	CASSPGTAQETQYF	TGTGCCAGCAGCCCCGGGACAGCCCAAGAGACCCAGTACTTC
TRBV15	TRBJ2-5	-	CATSGERWETQYF	TGTGCCACCAGCGGGGAGCGATGGGAGACCCAGTACTTC
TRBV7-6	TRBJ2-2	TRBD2	CASSTLAGVDLGTGELFF	TGTGCCAGCAGCACCCTAGCGGGAGTTGATTTGGGCACCGGGGAGCTGTTTTTT
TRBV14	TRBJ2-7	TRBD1	CASSHDRGPEQYF	TGTGCCAGCAGCCACGACAGGGGCCCCGAGCAGTACTTC
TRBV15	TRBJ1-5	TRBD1	CATSQDRGWSQPQHF	TGTGCCACCAGCCAAGACAGGGGCTGGTCCCAGCCCCAGCATTTT
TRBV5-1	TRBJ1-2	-	CASTGEGNGYTF	TGCGCCAGCACGGGGGAGGGTAATGGCTACACCTTC
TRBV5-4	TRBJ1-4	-	CASSPGGIHNEKLFF	TGTGCCAGCAGCCCTGGGGGGATTCATAATGAAAAACTGTTTTTT
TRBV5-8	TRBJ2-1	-	CASSLGPGNEQFF	TGTGCCAGCAGCTTGGGCCCGGGAAATGAGCAGTTCTTC
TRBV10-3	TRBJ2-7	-	CAISESELAGAEQYF	TGTGCCATCAGTGAGTCGGAATTAGCAGGGGCCGAGCAGTACTTC
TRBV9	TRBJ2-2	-	CASSVVSYTGELFF	TGTGCCAGCAGCGTAGTTTCTTACACCGGGGAGCTGTTTTTT
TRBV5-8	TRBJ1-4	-	CASSIPLESASEKLFF	TGTGCCAGCAGCATCCCATTGGAGAGCGCCAGCGAAAAACTGTTTTTT
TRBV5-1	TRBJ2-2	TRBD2	CASSLASSGRAAGELFF	TGCGCCAGCAGCTTGGCGTCTAGCGGGAGGGCCGCCGGGGAGCTGTTTTTT
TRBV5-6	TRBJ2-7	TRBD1	CASSRIGTGAGEQYF	TGTGCCAGCAGCCGAATCGGGACAGGGGCGGGGGAGCAGTACTTC
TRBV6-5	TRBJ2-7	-	CASSYGAPYEQYF	TGTGCCAGCAGTTACGGAGCGCCCTACGAGCAGTACTTC
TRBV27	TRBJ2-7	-	CSTGQRSSYEQYF	TGTTCGACTGGACAGAGAAGCTCCTACGAGCAGTACTTC
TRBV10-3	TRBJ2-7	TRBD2	CAISEREGLLEQYF	TGTGCCATCAGTGAGCGGGAGGGCCTCCTCGAGCAGTACTTC
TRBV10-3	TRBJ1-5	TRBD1	CAISESDLGTGENQPQHF	TGTGCCATCAGTGAGTCCGATCTGGGGACAGGTGAGAATCAGCCCCAGCATTTT
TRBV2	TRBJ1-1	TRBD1	CASSTPTDRGGNTEAFF	TGTGCCAGCAGCACCCCCACCGACAGGGGAGGGAACACTGAAGCTTTCTTT
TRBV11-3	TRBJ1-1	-	CASSLGPEAFF	TGTGCCAGCAGCTTAGGGCCCGAAGCTTTCTTT
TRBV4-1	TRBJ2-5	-	CASSQGALGRGRETQYF	TGCGCCAGCAGCCAAGGGGCCCTGGGGAGGGGGAGGGAGACCCAGTACTTC
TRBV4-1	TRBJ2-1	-	CASSLGTGSFEQFF	TGCGCCAGCAGCCTCGGCACAGGGTCTTTTGAGCAGTTCTTC
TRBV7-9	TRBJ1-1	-	CASSQQYNTEAFF	TGTGCCAGCAGCCAACAATACAACACTGAAGCTTTCTTT
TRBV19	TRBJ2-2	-	CASSIVAWGELFF	TGTGCCAGTAGTATAGTAGCATGGGGGGAGCTGTTTTTT
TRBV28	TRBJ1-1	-	CASSLRGGFTEAFF	TGTGCCAGCAGTTTAAGGGGGGGATTCACTGAAGCTTTCTTT